This record looks at one TCR beta chain sequence and its context. The assay was immunoSEQ multiplex PCR, and TCRdb's table has in-frame clones only and misses some. The table shows approximately 94,000 clones, with roughly 90% occurring only once. This CDR3 comprises 17 residues. Between the trimmed V and J ends, which lost 3 bases and 2 bases, there was a span of 18 bases. CDR1 is LGHNA and CDR2 is YNFKEQ in the germline V gene. This sample is drawn from a study of control samples from healthy donors and cancer patients. Sample: blood. The V gene is TRBV4-2, the J gene TRBJ2-3; D gene uncertain. The receptor comes from a young woman in good health. The CDR3 protein is CASSQDYRTKYTDTQYF. As DNA, the CDR3 is TGTGCCAGCAGCCAGGATTACCGGACCAAATACACAGATACGCAGTATTTT.